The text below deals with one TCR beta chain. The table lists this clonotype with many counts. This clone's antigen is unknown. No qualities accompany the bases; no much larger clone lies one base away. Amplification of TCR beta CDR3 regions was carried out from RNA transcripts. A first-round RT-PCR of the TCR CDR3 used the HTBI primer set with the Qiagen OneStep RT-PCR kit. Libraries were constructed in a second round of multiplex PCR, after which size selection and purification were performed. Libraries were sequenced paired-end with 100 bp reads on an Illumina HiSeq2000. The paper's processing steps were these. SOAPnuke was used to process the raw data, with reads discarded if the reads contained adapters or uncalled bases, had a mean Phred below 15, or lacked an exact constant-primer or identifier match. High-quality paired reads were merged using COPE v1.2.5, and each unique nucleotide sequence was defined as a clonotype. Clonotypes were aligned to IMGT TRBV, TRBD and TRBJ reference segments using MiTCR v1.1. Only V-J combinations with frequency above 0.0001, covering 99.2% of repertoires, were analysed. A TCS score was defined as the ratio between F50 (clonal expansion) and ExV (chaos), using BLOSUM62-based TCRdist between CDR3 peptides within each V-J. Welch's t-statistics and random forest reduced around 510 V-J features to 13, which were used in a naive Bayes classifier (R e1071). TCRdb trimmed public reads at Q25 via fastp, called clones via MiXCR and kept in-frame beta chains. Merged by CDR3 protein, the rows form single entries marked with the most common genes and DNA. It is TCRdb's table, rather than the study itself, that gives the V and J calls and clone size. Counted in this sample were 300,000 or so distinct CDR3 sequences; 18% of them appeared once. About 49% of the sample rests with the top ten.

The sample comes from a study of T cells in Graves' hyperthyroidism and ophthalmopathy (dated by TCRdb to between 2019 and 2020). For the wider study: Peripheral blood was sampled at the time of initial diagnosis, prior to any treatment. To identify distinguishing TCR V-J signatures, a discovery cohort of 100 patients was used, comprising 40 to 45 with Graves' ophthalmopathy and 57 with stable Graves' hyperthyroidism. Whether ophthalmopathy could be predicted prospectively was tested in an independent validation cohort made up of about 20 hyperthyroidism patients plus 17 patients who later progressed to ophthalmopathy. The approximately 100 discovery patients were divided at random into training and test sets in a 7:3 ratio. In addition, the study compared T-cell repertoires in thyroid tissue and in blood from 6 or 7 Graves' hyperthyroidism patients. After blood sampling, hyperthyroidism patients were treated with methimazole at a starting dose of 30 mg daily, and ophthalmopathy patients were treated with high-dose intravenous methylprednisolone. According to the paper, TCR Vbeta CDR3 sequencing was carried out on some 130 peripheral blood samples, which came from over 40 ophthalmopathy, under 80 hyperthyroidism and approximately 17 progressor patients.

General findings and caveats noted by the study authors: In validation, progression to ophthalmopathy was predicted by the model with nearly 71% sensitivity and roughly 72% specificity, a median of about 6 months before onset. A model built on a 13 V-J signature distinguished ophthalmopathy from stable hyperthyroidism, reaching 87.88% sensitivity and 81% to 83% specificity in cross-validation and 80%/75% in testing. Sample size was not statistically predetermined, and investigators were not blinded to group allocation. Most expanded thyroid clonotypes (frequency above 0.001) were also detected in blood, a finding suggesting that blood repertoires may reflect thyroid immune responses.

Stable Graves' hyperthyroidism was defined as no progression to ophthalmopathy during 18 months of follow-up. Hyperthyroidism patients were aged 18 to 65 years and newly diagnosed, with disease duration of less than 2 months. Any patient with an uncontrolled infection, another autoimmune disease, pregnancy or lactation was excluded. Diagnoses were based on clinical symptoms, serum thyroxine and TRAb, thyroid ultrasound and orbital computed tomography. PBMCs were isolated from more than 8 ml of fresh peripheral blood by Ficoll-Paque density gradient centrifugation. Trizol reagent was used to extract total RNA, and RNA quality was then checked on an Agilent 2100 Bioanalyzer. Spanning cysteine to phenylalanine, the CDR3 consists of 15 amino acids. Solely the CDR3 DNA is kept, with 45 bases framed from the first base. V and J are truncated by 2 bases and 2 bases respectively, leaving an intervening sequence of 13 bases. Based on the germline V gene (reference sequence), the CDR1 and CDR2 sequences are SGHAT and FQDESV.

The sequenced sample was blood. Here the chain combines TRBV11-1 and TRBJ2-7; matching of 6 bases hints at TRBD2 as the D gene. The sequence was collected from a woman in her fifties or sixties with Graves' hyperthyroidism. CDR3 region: CASSLTRRGTYEQYF. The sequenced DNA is TGTGCCAGCAGCTTAACCCGACGGGGGACCTACGAGCAGTACTTC.